The rows below give T cell receptor beta chains drawn from one sample of a study of blood T cell repertoires in COVID-19. Here immunoSEQ multiplex PCR was the method, and the copy in TCRdb shows in-frame clones only, minus some. The table records hundreds of thousands of clones, about nine tenths of them present only once. The sequenced sample consisted of peripheral blood. Receptor source: a woman aged 25 to 45 with active or convalescent COVID-19. Each CDR3 is given with its conserved first and last residue. A D gene is named only where the DNA matches it firmly. The listing skips clone size in some rows; elsewhere it reads once, few, many or a size class.

clone_size	v_call	d_call	j_call	cdr3_aa	cdr3_nt
-	TRBV4-1	-	TRBJ2-4	CASSLGSWDIQYF	TGCGCCAGCAGCCTGGGCTCCTGGGACATTCAGTACTTC
-	TRBV13	-	TRBJ1-6	CASSPRTAQGGRSSYNSPLHF	TGTGCCAGCAGCCCGCGGACAGCACAGGGTGGCCGTAGCTCCTATAATTCACCCCTCCACTTT
-	TRBV5-4	-	TRBJ2-5	CASTPLGQIETQYF	TGTGCCAGCACCCCACTCGGACAGATAGAGACCCAGTACTTC
-	TRBV9	-	TRBJ2-7	CASSVGREEDEQYF	TGTGCCAGCAGCGTAGGCAGGGAGGAGGACGAGCAGTACTTC
-	TRBV9	TRBD1	TRBJ2-1	CASSRTGGGNNEQFF	TGTGCCAGCAGCCGTACAGGGGGTGGCAACAATGAGCAGTTCTTC
-	TRBV6-5	-	TRBJ1-1	CASSFSVNTEAFF	TGTGCCAGCAGTTTTTCGGTGAACACTGAAGCTTTCTTT
-	TRBV20-1	-	TRBJ1-1	CSALQGEAFF	TGCAGTGCTCTCCAGGGCGAAGCTTTCTTT
-	TRBV10-1	TRBD2	TRBJ2-1	CASSALAGADEQFF	TGCGCCAGCAGTGCATTAGCGGGAGCAGATGAGCAGTTCTTC
few	TRBV6-4	-	TRBJ1-1	CASSDSQNTEAFF	TGTGCCAGCAGTGACTCACAGAACACTGAAGCTTTCTTT
-	TRBV19	-	TRBJ2-3	CASSIRLTGSDTQYF	TGTGCCAGTAGCATCCGACTAACGGGCTCAGATACGCAGTATTTT
few	TRBV6-5	TRBD1	TRBJ1-2	CATWGTGSVSYGYTF	TGTGCCACCTGGGGGACAGGGTCAGTAAGCTATGGCTACACCTTC
-	TRBV30	TRBD1	TRBJ1-4	CAWSHPLQGRNEKLFF	TGTGCCTGGAGTCATCCTTTACAGGGGAGGAATGAAAAACTGTTTTTT
-	TRBV7-9	TRBD1	TRBJ1-1	CASSFQPGQGDTEAFF	TGTGCCAGCAGCTTTCAACCGGGACAGGGAGATACTGAAGCTTTCTTT
-	TRBV11-2	TRBD2	TRBJ2-1	CASSQSGGTYNEQFF	TGTGCCAGCAGTCAAAGCGGGGGCACCTACAATGAGCAGTTCTTC
-	TRBV4-1	-	TRBJ2-2	CASSQELGELFF	TGCGCCAGCAGCCAAGAACTCGGGGAGCTGTTTTTT
-	TRBV30	-	TRBJ1-5	CAWSPQSNQPQHF	TGTGCCTGGAGTCCTCAGAGCAATCAGCCCCAGCATTTT
once	TRBV5-5	-	TRBJ1-3	CASSLAPPSSGNTIYF	TGTGCCAGCAGCTTGGCCCCCCCTAGCTCTGGAAACACCATATATTTT